Following are 16 T cell receptor beta chains from one sample sequenced in a study of blood T cell repertoires in COVID-19. Profiled with immunoSEQ multiplex PCR; TCRdb holds only in-frame clones, not every one. The sample holds some 150,000 clones, around 73% seen once. Material for sequencing was PBMCs or T cells enriched from blood (not recorded which). The source of these receptors is a woman in her 50s who had recovered from COVID-19.

The chain links TRBV7-9 to TRBJ2-7; 10 positions match TRBD1. Germline V gives CDR1 SEHNR, CDR2 FQNEAQ (reference sequence). This CDR3 is built from 13 residues. V was clipped by 4 bases and J by 7 bases; unmatched bases: 4. CDR3 sequence (DNA): TGTGCCAGCAGCTCGACAGGGGGCGAAGAGCAGTACTTC. Translated: CASSSTGGEEQYF.

This sequence joins TRBV6-4 and TRBJ2-2, with TRBD2 matching 11 bases. V lost 8 bases and J lost 0; bases outside the gene matches: 8. Germline V gene sequence: CDR1 MRHNA, CDR2 SNTAGT. The length of the CDR3 is 17 residues. CDR3 sequence reads: CASRASGGPANTGELFF. Here the CDR3 DNA reads TGTGCCAGCCGCGCTAGCGGGGGGCCTGCGAACACCGGGGAGCTGTTTTTT.

This chain links TRBV18 with TRBJ2-6; D possibly corresponds to TRBD2 (5 bases). This CDR3 has 15 amino acids. V lost 3 bases and J 3 bases, leaving 9 bases between the germline ends. The germline V gene encodes CDR1 KGHSH and CDR2 LQKENI. The DNA of the CDR3 is TGTGCCAGCTCACCTGGAGGTGGTGGGGCCAACGTCCTGACTTTC. As protein: CASSPGGGGANVLTF.

V is TRBV14 and J is TRBJ2-1; 10 bases are shared with TRBD2. This CDR3 has 16 residues. J gave up 8 bases and V 3 bases, and 10 bases lay outside the gene matches. Germline V gene sequence: CDR1 SGHDN, CDR2 FVKESK. In nucleotides, the CDR3 is TGTGCCAGCAGCCATAGGACTAGCGGTTACGAATATGAGCAGTTCTTC. The encoded protein is CASSHRTSGYEYEQFF.

The chain uses TRBV7-8 and TRBJ1-1; possible D gene TRBD1, 5 bases. The CDR3 spans 14 residues. V lost 1 base to trimming and J lost 3 bases, with 9 bases between them. CDR1 is SGHVS, CDR2 FQNEAQ, per germline. As DNA, the CDR3 is TGTGCCAGCAGCTTAGAGGGGCGGTACACTGAAGCTTTCTTT. Protein sequence: CASSLEGRYTEAFF.

The chain employs TRBV5-1 and TRBJ1-1, with 8 positions matching TRBD1. J lost 8 bases, V lost 3 bases, and 3 bases had no gene match. The CDR3 extends over 12 amino acids. CDR1 SGHRS and CDR2 YFSETQ come from the germline V gene. The CDR3 spells CASSYGQGEAFF. The CDR3 DNA follows: TGCGCCAGCAGCTACGGACAGGGAGAAGCTTTCTTT.

The CDR3 nucleotides read TGTGCCAGCAGTTTGGGGGCGCCCCGAACCGGGGAGCTGTTTTTT. It is translated as CASSLGAPRTGELFF. The chain is built from TRBV28 and TRBJ2-2; D is perhaps TRBD1 (6 bases). The CDR3 runs to 15 residues. V shed 3 bases and J shed 5 bases, with 13 bases lying between them. The germline CDR1 and CDR2 sequences are MDHEN and SYDVKM.

This chain's CDR3 is CASKMGTGMTEAFF. The DNA of the CDR3 is TGTGCCAGCAAGATGGGGACAGGTATGACTGAAGCTTTCTTT. The J gene is TRBJ1-1, the V gene TRBV6-5; TRBD1 aligns across 8 bases. The length of the CDR3 is 14 residues. CDR1 MNHEY and CDR2 SVGAGI come from the germline V gene. V lost 7 bases to trimming and J lost 5 bases; unmatched junction nucleotides: 9.

The chain joins TRBV7-2 to TRBJ2-4; unclear D gene. Germline values: CDR1 SGHTA, CDR2 FQGNSA. Trimming shortened V by 1 base and J by 5 bases, and 9 bases separated the two germline ends. CDR3 size: 14 residues. CDR3 loop: CASSLGGSQNIQYF. The CDR3 DNA is TGTGCCAGCAGCTTAGGTGGTAGCCAAAACATTCAGTACTTC.

This chain joins TRBV2 and TRBJ2-5, with 10 bases fitting TRBD1. Germline CDR1 reads SNHLY; CDR2 reads FYNNEI. Trimming removed 7 bases from V and 4 bases from J; junction bases left unmatched: 6. The CDR3 is 14 residues long. The CDR3 coding sequence is TGTGCCAGCAACACAGACAGGGGGCTAGAGACCCAGTACTTC. It translates to CASNTDRGLETQYF.

The chain combines TRBV18 with TRBJ2-6; 8 bases line up with TRBD2. Losses at the gene ends were 4 bases for V and 2 bases for J; bases not matched to a gene: 7. Germline V CDR1 and CDR2: KGHSH, LQKENI. This CDR3 is 17 amino acids long. The CDR3 sequence is CASSQTAGGPGANVLTF. The CDR3 DNA sequence: TGTGCCAGCTCACAGACTGCGGGGGGTCCTGGGGCCAACGTCCTGACTTTC.

J is TRBJ2-7 and V is TRBV6-2 or TRBV6-3, with TRBD1 matching over 11 bases. Germline V gives CDR1 MNHEY, CDR2 SVGEGT. V lost 6 bases, J lost 7 bases, and 8 bases stayed unmatched. The CDR3 sequence is 14 residues long. Here the CDR3 reads CASSGPGTGGEQYV. In DNA form, the CDR3 reads TGTGCCAGCAGCGGACCAGGGACAGGGGGGGAGCAGTACGTC.

V is TRBV28 and J is TRBJ1-2, with a tentative D call TRBD1 (5 bases). This CDR3 has 16 amino acids. Germline CDR1 MDHEN, CDR2 SYDVKM. V was shortened by 2 bases and J by 1 base, with 14 bases between the two germline ends. Here the CDR3 DNA reads TGTGCCAGCAGTTTACTGGGGCCGCAGAATAACTATGGCTACACCTTC. This gives the protein CASSLLGPQNNYGYTF.

This clone occurred many times. The chain is built from TRBV3-1 (or the pseudogene TRBV3-2) and TRBJ1-3; D might be TRBD1 (6 bases). This CDR3 has 17 residues. The germline V gene encodes CDR1 LGHDT and CDR2 YNNKEL (reference sequence). Trimming left V 3 bases short and J 5 bases short, with 20 bases between. The CDR3 DNA reads as TGTGCCAGCAGCCACCTCAGGCCCGGGACAAACAGAAACACCATATATTTT. Amino acids: CASSHLRPGTNRNTIYF.

The chain joins TRBV18 to TRBJ1-5; D unclear. V was shortened by 1 base and J by 0 bases, with 7 bases between the two germline ends. Germline CDR1 is KGHSH and CDR2 is LQKENI. The CDR3 has 15 residues. The CDR3 DNA reads as TGTGCCAGCTCACCACAGGGAGATAGCAATCAGCCCCAGCATTTT. It yields the protein CASSPQGDSNQPQHF.

The chain has TRBV2 and TRBJ2-3, with D possibly being TRBD2 (6 bases). The CDR3 length is 13 residues. Trimming took 8 bases from V and 1 from J, leaving 10 bases between them. The germline V gene has CDR1 SNHLY and CDR2 FYNNEI. CDR3 sequence: CASQGLRTDTQYF. The CDR3 region has the DNA TGTGCCAGCCAGGGACTTCGCACAGATACGCAGTATTTT.